The 9 T cell receptor beta chains below all came from one sample that was sequenced in a study of blood T cell repertoires in COVID-19. Only in-frame clones appear in the TCRdb table, and some are missing; sequencing was by immunoSEQ multiplex PCR. This table has 240,000 or so clones, more than 75% appearing once. Material: peripheral blood. The receptors were sampled from a woman in her forties who had recovered from COVID-19.

V and J are TRBV19 and TRBJ2-2; a possible D gene is TRBD2 (6 bases). CDR3 length: 11 residues. The V gene's germline CDR1 is LNHDA and CDR2 SQIVND (reference sequence). V dropped 7 bases and J dropped 8 bases, with 8 bases sitting between them. Here the CDR3 reads CASNGRGELFF. The CDR3 DNA reads TGTGCCAGTAACGGGAGAGGGGAGCTGTTTTTT.

The V gene is TRBV11-3, the J gene TRBJ2-1, with a weak D call TRBD2 (6 bases). The germline gives CDR1 SGHNT, CDR2 YENEEA. V was cut by 2 bases and J by 9 bases, with 11 bases left in between. This CDR3 is built from 13 residues. The CDR3 sequence is CASSLTLAGEQFF. CDR3 nucleotide sequence: TGTGCCAGCAGCTTAACACTAGCCGGTGAGCAGTTCTTC.

This clone was detected once. The J gene is TRBJ1-1, the V gene TRBV7-2; weak D call: TRBD1 (5 bases). CDR1 is SGHTA and CDR2 is FQGNSA in the germline V gene. The germline V and J ends were trimmed by 8 bases and 4 bases, with 11 bases remaining between them. This CDR3 contains 12 residues. The CDR3 loop is CASPGGGTEAFF. The CDR3 DNA reads as TGTGCCAGCCCCGGGGGGGGCACTGAAGCTTTCTTT. Drawing the rest from reference TRBV7-2 and TRBJ1-1, the complete variable domain is GAGVSQSPSNKVTEKGKDVELRCDPISGHTALYWYRQSLGQGLEFLIYFQGNSAPDKSGLPSDRFSAERTGGSVSTLTIQRTQQEDSAVYLCASPGGGTEAFFGQGTRLTVV.

In its sample, this clone was seen once. The gene calls are TRBV30 and TRBJ1-2; 7 nucleotides agree with TRBD1. The CDR3 runs to 12 residues. The ends lost 3 bases at V and 4 bases at J; junction bases unmatched: 2. CDR1 and CDR2 (germline): GTSNPN, SVGIG (reference sequence). This CDR3 reads CAWRRDSYGYTF. The CDR3 bases are TGTGCCTGGAGAAGGGACAGCTATGGCTACACCTTC.

The rearrangement uses TRBV25-1 and TRBJ1-2, with 8 positions matching TRBD1. This CDR3 is built from 13 residues. From germline, CDR1 is MGHDK and CDR2 SYGVNS. J lost 8 bases, V lost 5 bases, and 7 bases had no gene match. Here the CDR3 reads CASSWKQGGGYTF. The CDR3 DNA reads TGTGCCAGCAGTTGGAAACAGGGGGGAGGCTACACCTTC.

The rearrangement uses TRBV5-4 and TRBJ1-1, with 9 positions matching TRBD1. The CDR3 contains 14 residues. Germline lookup yields CDR1 SGHNT and CDR2 YYREEE (reference sequence). Losses at the gene ends were 3 bases for V and 5 bases for J; bases not matched to a gene: 5. CDR3 bases: TGTGCCAGCAGCTCCGGACAGGGGAGGACTGAAGCTTTCTTT. It is translated as CASSSGQGRTEAFF.

The chain uses TRBV6-6 and TRBJ1-1; D not certain. Germline V gene data show CDR1 as MNHNY and CDR2 as SVGAGI (reference sequence). The V end was cut by 6 bases, the J end by 5 bases, with 7 bases between. The CDR3 runs 11 residues. The CDR3 bases are TGTGCCAGCAGCCGACGGACTGAAGCTTTCTTT. Protein product: CASSRRTEAFF.

The rearrangement links TRBV9 to TRBJ2-2; TRBD2 matches 7 bases. V was pared by 7 bases and J by 4 bases, with 7 bases of the junction left unmatched. CDR1 is SGDLS and CDR2 is YYNGEE in the germline V gene. The CDR3 consists of 14 residues. The CDR3 region is CASGREAGTGELFF. As DNA, the CDR3 is TGTGCCAGCGGACGGGAGGCGGGCACCGGGGAGCTGTTTTTT.

This chain connects TRBV24-1 to TRBJ1-4; 8 nucleotides agree with TRBD1. The CDR3 sequence is 15 residues long. The junction had 3 bases not matched to a gene; V was cut back by 2 bases and J by 5 bases. Germline V gives CDR1 KGHDR, CDR2 SFDVKD. The CDR3 protein is CATSDSRTGNEKLFF. DNA for the CDR3: TGTGCCACCAGTGATTCGCGGACAGGGAATGAAAAACTGTTTTTT.